These 15 T cell receptor beta chains originate from one sample sequenced in a study of shared clonotypes between healthy human individuals (TCRdb year 2020). Library construction relied on the immunoSEQ multiplex PCR assay. TCRdb carries this immuneACCESS record with in-frame sequences only. Its versions omit some clonotypes, under half of them owing to an unresolved V gene in the studies checked, with the rest unexplained. The sample records fewer than 600,000 clones, about four fifths of which are singletons. The biggest ten clones account for over 10% of the sample. Material: PBMCs. Receptors were obtained from a woman aged 35 to 49 in good health. Some clones in this sample may be carry-over from other donors' samples.

This clone showed up just a few times. The rearrangement uses TRBV6-1 and TRBJ1-2, with D unresolved. V was cut by 1 base and J by 9 bases, with 18 bases left in between. This CDR3 contains 15 residues. Looked up from germline, CDR1 is MNHNS and CDR2 is SASEGT. The CDR3 region has the DNA TGTGCCAGCAGTGAAGGGTTCGGTACTGGACGCAGCTACACCTTC. Translation: CASSEGFGTGRSYTF.

J is TRBJ2-1 and V is TRBV11-2; no definite D call. Germline CDR1 and CDR2: SGHAT and FQNNGV. This CDR3 spans 16 amino acids. V lost 3 bases, J lost 5 bases, and 17 bases lay in between. The CDR3 DNA reads TGTGCCAGCAGCTTGGGATACGGACGGACGAACAATGAGCAGTTCTTC. It encodes CASSLGYGRTNNEQFF.

This clone was counted a few times. J is TRBJ2-7 and V is TRBV5-1; TRBD1 or TRBD2 may be the D gene (7 bases each). The CDR3 is 15 amino acids. Germline V gene sequence: CDR1 SGHRS, CDR2 YFSETQ. V gave up 7 bases and J gave up 5 bases, with 22 bases separating them. The CDR3 DNA sequence: TGCGCCAGCCGACCCGGACCAGGGGGGGGCGACGAGCAGTACTTC. The encoded protein is CASRPGPGGGDEQYF.

This clone showed up just once. V usage is TRBV5-1 and J usage is TRBJ2-2; TRBD1 is a possible D gene (6 bases). Trimming shortened V by 2 bases and J by 3 bases, and 17 bases separated the two germline ends. The CDR3 consists of 17 residues. Germline assignment: CDR1 SGHRS and CDR2 YFSETQ. The DNA of the CDR3 is TGCGCCAGCAGCTTAACAGGGCCCTACGGTGACACCGGGGAGCTGTTTTTT. Residues: CASSLTGPYGDTGELFF.

This clone has only one observation. This rearrangement joins TRBV28 to TRBJ1-5; D is ambiguous. Germline CDR1 MDHEN, CDR2 SYDVKM. The CDR3 totals 14 residues. Trimming pared 5 bases from V and 7 bases from J, leaving 15 bases between. CDR3 loop: CASSPPRKGQPQHF. The CDR3 DNA reads as TGTGCCAGCAGTCCCCCGCGGAAGGGACAGCCCCAGCATTTT.

The DNA for the CDR3 is TGTGCCAGCAGACTTAGCTCCTACAATGAGCAGTTCTTC. It specifies CASRLSSYNEQFF. This chain uses TRBV6-5 with TRBJ2-1; D gene ambiguous. CDR1 and CDR2 from the germline V gene are MNHEY and SVGAGI. The CDR3 loop spans 13 amino acids. V gave up 6 bases and J gave up 0 bases, with 6 bases separating them.

V is TRBV5-1 and J is TRBJ2-1, with 8 bases lining up with TRBD1. The length of the CDR3 is 15 residues. The V gene's germline CDR1 is SGHRS and CDR2 YFSETQ. The J segment lost 2 bases and the V segment lost 4 bases, leaving 5 bases of the junction unmatched. Written as DNA, the CDR3 is TGCGCCAGCAGCACCGCAGGGGGCGCCTACAATGAGCAGTTCTTC. Its translation is CASSTAGGAYNEQFF.

The V gene is TRBV5-1, the J gene TRBJ2-2; tentatively, D is TRBD1 or TRBD2 (6 bases each). CDR3 length: 16 amino acids. Trimming cost V 6 bases and J 0 bases, with 15 bases left between them. Germline V gene sequence: CDR1 SGHRS, CDR2 YFSETQ. The CDR3 nucleotides read TGCGCCAGCACCCCCTTTAGGGGGGCGAACACCGGGGAGCTGTTTTTT. It yields the protein CASTPFRGANTGELFF.

The chain employs TRBV2 and TRBJ2-3; weak D call: TRBD2 (6 bases). Deletions cut 6 bases from V and 2 bases from J, with 18 bases between. The CDR3 consists of 16 residues. Looked up from germline, CDR1 is SNHLY and CDR2 is FYNNEI. The CDR3 reads CASRASSGAHTDTQYF. The CDR3 DNA is TGTGCCAGCAGAGCCAGTAGCGGAGCTCACACAGATACGCAGTATTTT.

This clone showed up just once. The chain couples TRBV29-1 to TRBJ1-3; D remains unclear. The V gene's germline CDR1 is SQVTM and CDR2 ANQGSEA. The germline V and J ends were trimmed by 7 bases and 0 bases, with 10 bases remaining between them. This CDR3 is built from 13 residues. The CDR3 here is CSGQEISGNTIYF. CDR3 coding DNA: TGCAGCGGGCAGGAGATCTCTGGAAACACCATATATTTT.

This chain joins TRBV29-1 and TRBJ2-7; D is possibly TRBD1 (6 bases). The V end lost 5 bases, the J end lost 3 bases, and 17 bases lay between the germline ends. The CDR3 contains 14 residues. Germline V gives CDR1 SQVTM, CDR2 ANQGSEA. The CDR3 here is CSVRTPIGGYEQYF. The CDR3 nucleotides are TGCAGCGTTCGAACCCCAATAGGGGGCTACGAGCAGTACTTC.

The genes are TRBV28 and TRBJ2-7; the match to TRBD2 covers 8 bases. V lost 7 bases to trimming and J lost 1 base; unmatched junction nucleotides: 9. CDR1 MDHEN and CDR2 SYDVKM come from the germline V gene. The CDR3 has 15 amino acids. The CDR3 DNA reads as TGTGCCAGCAAGGCTGGCGGGGGGAGGTCCTACGAGCAGTACTTC. Encoded protein: CASKAGGGRSYEQYF.

This sequence joins TRBV5-1 and TRBJ2-1; 10 nucleotides line up with TRBD1. Germline V lookup: CDR1 SGHRS, CDR2 YFSETQ. The CDR3 has 15 amino acids. The trim removed 0 bases at V and 12 bases at J, leaving 9 bases unmatched. CDR3 sequence reads: CASSLEGQGPSGQFF. In DNA, the CDR3 is TGCGCCAGCAGCTTGGAGGGACAGGGGCCCTCCGGGCAGTTCTTC.

The V gene is TRBV5-1, the J gene TRBJ1-3; no definite D call. The germline V gene has CDR1 SGHRS and CDR2 YFSETQ. The CDR3 length is 15 residues. V shed 3 bases and J shed 0 bases, with 10 bases lying between them. The CDR3 region has the DNA TGCGCCAGCAGCTCCAGCGGGTCCTCTGGAAACACCATATATTTT. Protein sequence: CASSSSGSSGNTIYF. The whole variable domain, filled in from reference TRBV5-1 and TRBJ1-3, reads KAGVTQTPRYLIKTRGQQVTLSCSPISGHRSVSWYQQTPGQGLQFLFEYFSETQRNKGNFPGRFSGRQFSNSRSEMNVSTLELGDSALYLCASSSSGSSGNTIYFGEGSWLTVV.

The chain couples TRBV15 to TRBJ2-7; maybe TRBD1 (5 bases). Germline V gene data show CDR1 as LNHNV and CDR2 as YYDKDF (reference sequence). Trimming removed 7 bases at V and 0 bases at J, with 13 bases between. This CDR3 is built from 14 residues. The CDR3 bases are TGTGCCACCAAACCACAGGAAAGCTCCTACGAGCAGTACTTC. Translation gives CATKPQESSYEQYF.